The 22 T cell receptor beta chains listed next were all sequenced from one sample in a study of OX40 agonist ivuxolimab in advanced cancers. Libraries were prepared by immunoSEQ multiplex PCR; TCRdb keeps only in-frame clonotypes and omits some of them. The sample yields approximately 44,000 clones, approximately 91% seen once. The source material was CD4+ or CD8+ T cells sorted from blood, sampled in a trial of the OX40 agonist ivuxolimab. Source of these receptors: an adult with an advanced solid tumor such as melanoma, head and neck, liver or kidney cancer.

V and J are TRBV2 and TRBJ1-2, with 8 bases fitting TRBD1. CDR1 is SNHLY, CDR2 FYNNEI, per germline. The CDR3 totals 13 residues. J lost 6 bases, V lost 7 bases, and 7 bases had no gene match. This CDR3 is CASTLDRANGYTF. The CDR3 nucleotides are TGTGCCAGCACCCTGGACAGGGCCAATGGCTACACCTTC. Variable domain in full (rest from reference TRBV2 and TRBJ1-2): EPEVTQTPSHQVTQMGQEVILRCVPISNHLYFYWYRQILGQKVEFLVSFYNNEISEKSEIFDDQFSVERPDGSNFTLKIRSTKLEDSAMYFCASTLDRANGYTFGSGTRLTVV.

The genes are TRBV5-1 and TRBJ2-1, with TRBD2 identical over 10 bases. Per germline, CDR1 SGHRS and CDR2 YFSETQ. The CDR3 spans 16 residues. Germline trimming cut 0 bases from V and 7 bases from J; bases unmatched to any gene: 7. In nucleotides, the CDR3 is TGCGCCAGCAGCTTGGTACGAGCGGGAGGGACGAATGAGCAGTTCTTC. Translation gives CASSLVRAGGTNEQFF.

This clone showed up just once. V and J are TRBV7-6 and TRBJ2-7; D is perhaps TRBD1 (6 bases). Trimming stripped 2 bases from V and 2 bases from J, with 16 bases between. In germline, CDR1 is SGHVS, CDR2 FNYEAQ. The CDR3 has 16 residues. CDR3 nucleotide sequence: TGTGCCAGCAGCTTATCGATTGGGGGACAAGCCTACGAGCAGTACTTC. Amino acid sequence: CASSLSIGGQAYEQYF.

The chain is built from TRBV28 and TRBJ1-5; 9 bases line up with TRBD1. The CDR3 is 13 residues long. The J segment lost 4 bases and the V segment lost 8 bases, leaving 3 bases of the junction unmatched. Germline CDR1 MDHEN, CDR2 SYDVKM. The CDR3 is CASDRGGNQPQHF. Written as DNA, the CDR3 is TGTGCCAGCGACAGGGGGGGAAATCAGCCCCAGCATTTT.

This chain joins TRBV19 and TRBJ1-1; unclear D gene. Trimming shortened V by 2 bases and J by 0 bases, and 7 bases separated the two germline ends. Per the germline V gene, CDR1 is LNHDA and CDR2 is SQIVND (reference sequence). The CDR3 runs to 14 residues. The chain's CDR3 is CASSIYRLNTEAFF. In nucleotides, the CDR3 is TGTGCCAGTAGTATATACCGGTTGAACACTGAAGCTTTCTTT.

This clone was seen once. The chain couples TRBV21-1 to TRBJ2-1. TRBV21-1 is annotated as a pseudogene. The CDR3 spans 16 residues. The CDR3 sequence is CASSKEKGPSYNEQFF. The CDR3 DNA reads TGTGCCAGCAGCAAAGAAAAAGGACCCTCCTACAATGAGCAGTTCTTC.

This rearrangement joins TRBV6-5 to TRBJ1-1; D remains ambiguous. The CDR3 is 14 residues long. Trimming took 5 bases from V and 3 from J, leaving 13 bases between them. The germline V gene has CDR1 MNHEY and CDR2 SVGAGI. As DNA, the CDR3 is TGTGCCAGCAGTACCGGCAGGTGGGACACTGAAGCTTTCTTT. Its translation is CASSTGRWDTEAFF.

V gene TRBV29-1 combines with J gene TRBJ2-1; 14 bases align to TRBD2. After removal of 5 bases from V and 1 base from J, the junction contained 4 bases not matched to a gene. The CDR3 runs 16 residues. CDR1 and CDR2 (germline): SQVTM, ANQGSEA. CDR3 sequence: CSVSGLAGVSYNEQFF. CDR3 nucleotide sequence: TGCAGCGTTTCGGGACTAGCGGGAGTATCCTACAATGAGCAGTTCTTC.

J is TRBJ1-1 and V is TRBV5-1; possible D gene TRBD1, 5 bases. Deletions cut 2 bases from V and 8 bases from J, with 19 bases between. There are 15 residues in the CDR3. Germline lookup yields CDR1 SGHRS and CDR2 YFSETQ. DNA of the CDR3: TGCGCCAGCAGCTTTCGCCCGGGGCAAGGTGGGGAAGCTTTCTTT. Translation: CASSFRPGQGGEAFF.

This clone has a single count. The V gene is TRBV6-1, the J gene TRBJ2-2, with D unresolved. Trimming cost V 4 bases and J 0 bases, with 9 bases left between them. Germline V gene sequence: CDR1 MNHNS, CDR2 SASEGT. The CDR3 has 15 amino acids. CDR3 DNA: TGTGCCAGCAGTGTATACCTTACGAACACCGGGGAGCTGTTTTTT. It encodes CASSVYLTNTGELFF.

The DNA for the CDR3 is TGTGCCAGCCGTAGTTGGGGGACAGGGGGCGAAAACACTGAAGCTTTCTTT. It specifies CASRSWGTGGENTEAFF. V is TRBV28 and J is TRBJ1-1; TRBD1 matches 12 bases. This CDR3 contains 17 residues. Germline V CDR1 and CDR2: MDHEN, SYDVKM. V shed 8 bases and J 2 bases; nucleotides not matched to a gene: 12.

CDR3 loop: CASSLEQGRGYEQYF. The CDR3 DNA sequence: TGTGCCAGCAGCTTAGAACAAGGCAGAGGTTACGAGCAGTACTTC. The chain combines TRBV7-6 with TRBJ2-7, with D uncertain. Germline assignment: CDR1 SGHVS and CDR2 FNYEAQ. This CDR3 region has 15 residues. The V gene lost 1 base and the J gene lost 4 bases, with 14 bases spanning the gap.

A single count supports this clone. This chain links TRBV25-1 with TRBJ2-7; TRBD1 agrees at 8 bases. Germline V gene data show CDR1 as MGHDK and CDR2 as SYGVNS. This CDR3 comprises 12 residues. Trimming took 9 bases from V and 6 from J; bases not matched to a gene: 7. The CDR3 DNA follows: TGTGCCAGTAAGCAGGGGGCTGGCGAGCAGTACTTC. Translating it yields CASKQGAGEQYF.

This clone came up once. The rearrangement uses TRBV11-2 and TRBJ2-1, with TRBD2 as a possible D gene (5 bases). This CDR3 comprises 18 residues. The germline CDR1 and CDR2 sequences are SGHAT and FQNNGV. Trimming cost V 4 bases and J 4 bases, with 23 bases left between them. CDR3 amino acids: CASSSAELSGNLYNEQFF. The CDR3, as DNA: TGTGCCAGCAGCTCGGCTGAGCTGAGCGGCAACTTATACAATGAGCAGTTCTTC. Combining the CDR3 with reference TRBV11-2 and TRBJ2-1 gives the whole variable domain EAGVAQSPRYKIIEKRQSVAFWCNPISGHATLYWYQQILGQGPKLLIQFQNNGVVDDSQLPKDRFSAERLKGVDSTLKIQPAKLEDSAVYLCASSSAELSGNLYNEQFFGPGTRLTVL.

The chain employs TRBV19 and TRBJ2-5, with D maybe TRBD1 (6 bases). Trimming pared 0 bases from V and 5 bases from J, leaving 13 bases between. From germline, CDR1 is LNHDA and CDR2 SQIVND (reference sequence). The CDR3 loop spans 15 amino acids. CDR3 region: CASSIERWGRETQYF. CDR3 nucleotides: TGTGCCAGTAGTATAGAACGTTGGGGGCGGGAGACCCAGTACTTC.

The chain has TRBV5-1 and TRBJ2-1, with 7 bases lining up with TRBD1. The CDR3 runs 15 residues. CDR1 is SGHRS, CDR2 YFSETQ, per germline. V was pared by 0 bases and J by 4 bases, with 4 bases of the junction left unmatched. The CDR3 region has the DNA TGCGCCAGCAGCTTGGTTCAGGGACAGTACAATGAGCAGTTCTTC. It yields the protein CASSLVQGQYNEQFF.

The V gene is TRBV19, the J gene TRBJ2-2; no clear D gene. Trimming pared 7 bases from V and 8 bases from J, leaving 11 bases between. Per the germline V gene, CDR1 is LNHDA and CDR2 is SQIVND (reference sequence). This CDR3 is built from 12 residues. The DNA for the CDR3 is TGTGCCAGTAAGAGTTTTGGGGGGGAGCTGTTTTTT. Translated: CASKSFGGELFF.

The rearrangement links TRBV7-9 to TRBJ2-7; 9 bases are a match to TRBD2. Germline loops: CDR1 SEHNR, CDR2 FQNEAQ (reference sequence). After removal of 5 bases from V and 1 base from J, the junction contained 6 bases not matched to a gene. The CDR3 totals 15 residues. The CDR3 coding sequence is TGTGCCAGCAGCACCCTAGCGGGGCGATCCTACGAGCAGTACTTC. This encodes CASSTLAGRSYEQYF.

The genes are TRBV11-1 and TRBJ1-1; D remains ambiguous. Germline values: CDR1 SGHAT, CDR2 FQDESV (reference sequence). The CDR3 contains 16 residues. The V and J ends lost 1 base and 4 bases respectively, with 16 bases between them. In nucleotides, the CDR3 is TGTGCCAGCAGCTTAGGTCCCACCTTGATGGGCACTGAAGCTTTCTTT. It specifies CASSLGPTLMGTEAFF. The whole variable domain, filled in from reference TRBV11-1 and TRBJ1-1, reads EAEVAQSPRYKITEKSQAVAFWCDPISGHATLYWYRQILGQGPELLVQFQDESVVDDSQLPKDRFSAERLKGVDSTLKIQPAELGDSAMYLCASSLGPTLMGTEAFFGQGTRLTVV.

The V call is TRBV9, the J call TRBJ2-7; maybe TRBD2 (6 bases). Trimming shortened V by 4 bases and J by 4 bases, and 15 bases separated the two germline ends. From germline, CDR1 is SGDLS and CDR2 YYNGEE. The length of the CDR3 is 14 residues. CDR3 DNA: TGTGCCAGCAGCCCCGGGGCCGGGGGATACGAGCAGTACTTC. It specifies CASSPGAGGYEQYF.

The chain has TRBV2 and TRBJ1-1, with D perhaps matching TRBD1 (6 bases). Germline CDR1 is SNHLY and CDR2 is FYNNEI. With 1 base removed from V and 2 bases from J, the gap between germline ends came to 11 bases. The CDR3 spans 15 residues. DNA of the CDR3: TGTGCCAGCAGTGAAGAGGGGGAAGGTAACACTGAAGCTTTCTTT. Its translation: CASSEEGEGNTEAFF.

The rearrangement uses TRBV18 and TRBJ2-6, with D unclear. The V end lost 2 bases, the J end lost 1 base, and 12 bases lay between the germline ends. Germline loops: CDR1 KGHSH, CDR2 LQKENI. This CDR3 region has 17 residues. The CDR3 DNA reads TGTGCCAGCTCACCAGGTTTTGGGTTGTCTGGGGCCAACGTCCTGACTTTC. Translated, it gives CASSPGFGLSGANVLTF.